The rows below give T cell receptor beta chains drawn from one sample of a study of cytomegalovirus exposure and HLA in healthy donors. The protocol was immunoSEQ multiplex PCR, while the TCRdb copy is restricted to in-frame clones and leaves out a portion. The sample holds roughly 110,000 clones; 80% to 85% are singletons and the top ten take 22%. Sequencing was performed on PBMCs. These receptors were obtained from a man aged 30 to 45 in good health and CMV-seropositive. The CDR3 runs from the conserved cysteine through the conserved F or W. The D gene is left open where the match is weak. A clone size is listed for some rows: how often the clone was seen (once, few, many), or a class if it is expanded.

-	TRBV6-5	TRBJ1-2	-	TGTGCCAGCAGCAGAGGGAATGGCTACACCTTC	CASSRGNGYTF
-	TRBV5-1	TRBJ2-1	-	TGCGCCAGCGCTGGAAGGGGGGGCTCCTACAATGAGCAGTTCTTC	CASAGRGGSYNEQFF
TRBD2	TRBV13	TRBJ2-1	-	TGTGCCAGCAGCTCTCTGCGGGGGTGGAACAATGAGCAGTTCTTC	CASSSLRGWNNEQFF
-	TRBV19	TRBJ2-3	-	TGTGCCAGTAGCAGGAACAGATATGGAGATACGCAGTATTTT	CASSRNRYGDTQYF
-	TRBV30	TRBJ2-3	-	TGTGCCTGGACCAGAGGGACTAGCACAGATACGCAGTATTTT	CAWTRGTSTDTQYF
TRBD1	TRBV28	TRBJ1-2	-	TGTGCCAGCAGTTTCACCACAGGGGGCTATGGCTACACCTTC	CASSFTTGGYGYTF
TRBD2	TRBV14	TRBJ2-3	-	TGTGCCAGCAGCCAAAGAACTAGCGGGGGACCTTTTTCCACAGATACGCAGTATTTT	CASSQRTSGGPFSTDTQYF
TRBD1	TRBV5-1	TRBJ2-4	-	TGCGCCAGCAGCACGAAACAGGGGAACGAAAACATTCAGTACTTC	CASSTKQGNENIQYF
TRBD1	TRBV9	TRBJ2-3	-	TGTGCCAGCAGCGTGGGGACAGGGGTTGCAGATACGCAGTATTTT	CASSVGTGVADTQYF
-	TRBV9	TRBJ2-2	-	TGTGCCAGCAGCGTAGCATTAGCTGGCACCGGGGAGCTGTTTTTT	CASSVALAGTGELFF
-	TRBV7-3	TRBJ2-5	-	TGTGCCAGCAGCTTAATGGGTCAGGGGCAGCAGTACTTC	CASSLMGQGQQYF
-	TRBV18	TRBJ1-5	-	TGTGCCAGCTCACCCGACGGGAATCAGCCCCAGCATTTT	CASSPDGNQPQHF
TRBD1	TRBV7-2	TRBJ1-2	-	TGTGCCAGCAGCCGGGACAGGGATTATGGCTACACCTTC	CASSRDRDYGYTF
-	TRBV7-9	TRBJ2-7	-	TGTTCCAGCAGCTTAGATATCGGGTCCTCTTTTTGGTACGAGCAGTACTTC	CSSSLDIGSSFWYEQYF
-	TRBV29-1	TRBJ2-1	few	TGCAGCGTGGGAGTCAATGAGCAGTTCTTC	CSVGVNEQFF
TRBD2	TRBV19	TRBJ2-1	-	TGTGCCAGTAGTTGGTGGGGGGGAGAAAATGAGCAGTTCTTC	CASSWWGGENEQFF
-	TRBV7-7	TRBJ2-6	-	TGTGCCAGCAGCCCTGTAGAGGGGGAACACTCTGGGGCCAACGTCCTGACTTTC	CASSPVEGEHSGANVLTF
-	TRBV10-3	TRBJ1-6	-	TGTGCCATCAGTAAACAGGAAGATTTTAATTCACCCCTCCACTTT	CAISKQEDFNSPLHF
-	TRBV5-1	TRBJ1-1	-	TGCGCCAGCAGCTTGCGGAACAGTATGAACACTGAAGCTTTCTTT	CASSLRNSMNTEAFF
TRBD1	TRBV9	TRBJ2-5	-	TGTGCCAGCAGCGCACAGGGGGCTGAAGAGACCCAGTACTTC	CASSAQGAEETQYF
TRBD1	TRBV11-3	TRBJ2-5	-	TGTGCCAGCAGCTTAGGACAGGGCCAAGAGACCCAGTACTTC	CASSLGQGQETQYF
-	TRBV18	TRBJ1-2	-	TGTGCCAGCTCACCAGGGGAACAGGTGGGCTACACCTTC	CASSPGEQVGYTF
-	TRBV2	TRBJ1-1	few	TGTGCCAGCAGTGAAGATTCGGGGGGGGATGAGGCTTTCTTT	CASSEDSGGDEAFF
TRBD2	TRBV5-6	TRBJ2-1	-	TGTGCCAGCAGGGAGAACGGACTAGCGGGCCTTGCCTCCTACAATGAGCAGTTCTTC	CASRENGLAGLASYNEQFF
TRBD1	TRBV5-1	TRBJ1-1	once	TGCGCCAGCAGCTGGCAGGGACAGCTGAACACTGAAGCTTTCTTT	CASSWQGQLNTEAFF
TRBD2	TRBV7-3	TRBJ2-1	-	TGTGCCAGCAGCTTACTCCCCCTCGAGCGGGGGGGCCACAATGAGCAGTTCTTC	CASSLLPLERGGHNEQFF
TRBD1	TRBV6-6	TRBJ2-7	-	TGTGCCAGCAGTTACCCCGGGACAGGGGCCTTTCTTGAGCAGTACTTC	CASSYPGTGAFLEQYF
-	TRBV27	TRBJ2-1	-	TGTGCCAGCAGTTGGGGGGAGGTCTACAATGAGCAGTTCTTC	CASSWGEVYNEQFF
-	TRBV4-1	TRBJ1-1	-	TGCGCCAGCAGCCCTCGGGGAATGGGGAGCCCTGAAGCTTTCTTT	CASSPRGMGSPEAFF
TRBD1	TRBV13	TRBJ2-7	-	TGTGCCAGCAGCTTTCTTGGGACAGGGGTTCACGAGCAGTACTTC	CASSFLGTGVHEQYF
-	TRBV5-1	TRBJ1-3	-	TGCGCCAGCAGCCCCGACAGCTCTGGAAACACCATATATTTT	CASSPDSSGNTIYF
TRBD1	TRBV9	TRBJ2-7	-	TGTGCCAGCAACGAACAGGGGGTGTCCTACGAGCAGTACTTC	CASNEQGVSYEQYF
-	TRBV28	TRBJ1-5	-	TGTGCCAGCAGTTTATGGTTGGGGGGGGTAAGTAGCAATCAGCCCCAGCATTTT	CASSLWLGGVSSNQPQHF
-	TRBV6-5	TRBJ2-7	few	TGTGCCAGCAGTTACTCGCGAGGGTACACCTACGAGCAGTACTTC	CASSYSRGYTYEQYF
-	TRBV28	TRBJ1-6	-	TGTGCCAGCAGTTCGGGGGTGAGTCCACCCCTCCACTTT	CASSSGVSPPLHF
TRBD1	TRBV5-4	TRBJ1-2	-	TGTGCCAGCAGTTTGGGCCTTACAGGGGGGATCTATGGCTACACCTTC	CASSLGLTGGIYGYTF
-	TRBV4-1	TRBJ2-3	-	TGCGCCAGCAGCCAAGACCGGCGGCCTGCTAGCACAGATACGCAGTATTTT	CASSQDRRPASTDTQYF
TRBD2	TRBV10-2	TRBJ2-1	few	TGCGCCAGCAGTGATGTTGGACGGGGGGGCCCTAGGGATGAGCAGTTCTTC	CASSDVGRGGPRDEQFF
-	TRBV7-6	TRBJ2-2	-	TGTGCCAGCAGCGCCCCCCTTTCGAGTACTTCCGGGGAGCTGTTTTTT	CASSAPLSSTSGELFF
TRBD2	TRBV6-5	TRBJ2-3	-	TGTGCCAGCAGTTACACTAGCGAGACAGATACGCAGTATTTT	CASSYTSETDTQYF
-	TRBV5-8	TRBJ2-1	-	TGTGCCAGCAGCTGGAGAGACAGCTCCTACAATGAGCAGTTCTTC	CASSWRDSSYNEQFF
TRBD2	TRBV5-1	TRBJ2-1	-	TGCGCCAGCAGCTTGGTGGCTAGCGGGAGTCAAGGAGAGCAGTTCTTC	CASSLVASGSQGEQFF
-	TRBV5-1	TRBJ1-1	-	TGCGCCAGCAGGGCCTCAAGAGGGCCTGAAGCTTTCTTT	CASRASRGPEAFF
-	TRBV30	TRBJ2-5	-	TGTGCCTGGATTAATACACAGACAGAACAAGAGACCCAGTACTTC	CAWINTQTEQETQYF
TRBD2	TRBV10-1	TRBJ2-5	-	TGCGCCAGCAGGATAGGGACTAGCGGGAGAGGCGGGCAAGAGACCCAGTACTTC	CASRIGTSGRGGQETQYF